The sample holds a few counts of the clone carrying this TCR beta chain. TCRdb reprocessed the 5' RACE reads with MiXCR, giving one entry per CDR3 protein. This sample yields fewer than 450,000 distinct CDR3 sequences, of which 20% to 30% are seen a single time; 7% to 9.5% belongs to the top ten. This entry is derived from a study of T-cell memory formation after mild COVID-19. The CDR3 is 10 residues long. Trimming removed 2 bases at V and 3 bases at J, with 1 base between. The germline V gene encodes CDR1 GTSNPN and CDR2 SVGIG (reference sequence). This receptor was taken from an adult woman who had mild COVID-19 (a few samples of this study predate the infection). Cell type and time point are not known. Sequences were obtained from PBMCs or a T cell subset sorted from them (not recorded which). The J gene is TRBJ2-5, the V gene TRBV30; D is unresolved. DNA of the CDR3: TGTGCCTGGAGTAAAGAGACCCAGTACTTC. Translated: CAWSKETQYF.